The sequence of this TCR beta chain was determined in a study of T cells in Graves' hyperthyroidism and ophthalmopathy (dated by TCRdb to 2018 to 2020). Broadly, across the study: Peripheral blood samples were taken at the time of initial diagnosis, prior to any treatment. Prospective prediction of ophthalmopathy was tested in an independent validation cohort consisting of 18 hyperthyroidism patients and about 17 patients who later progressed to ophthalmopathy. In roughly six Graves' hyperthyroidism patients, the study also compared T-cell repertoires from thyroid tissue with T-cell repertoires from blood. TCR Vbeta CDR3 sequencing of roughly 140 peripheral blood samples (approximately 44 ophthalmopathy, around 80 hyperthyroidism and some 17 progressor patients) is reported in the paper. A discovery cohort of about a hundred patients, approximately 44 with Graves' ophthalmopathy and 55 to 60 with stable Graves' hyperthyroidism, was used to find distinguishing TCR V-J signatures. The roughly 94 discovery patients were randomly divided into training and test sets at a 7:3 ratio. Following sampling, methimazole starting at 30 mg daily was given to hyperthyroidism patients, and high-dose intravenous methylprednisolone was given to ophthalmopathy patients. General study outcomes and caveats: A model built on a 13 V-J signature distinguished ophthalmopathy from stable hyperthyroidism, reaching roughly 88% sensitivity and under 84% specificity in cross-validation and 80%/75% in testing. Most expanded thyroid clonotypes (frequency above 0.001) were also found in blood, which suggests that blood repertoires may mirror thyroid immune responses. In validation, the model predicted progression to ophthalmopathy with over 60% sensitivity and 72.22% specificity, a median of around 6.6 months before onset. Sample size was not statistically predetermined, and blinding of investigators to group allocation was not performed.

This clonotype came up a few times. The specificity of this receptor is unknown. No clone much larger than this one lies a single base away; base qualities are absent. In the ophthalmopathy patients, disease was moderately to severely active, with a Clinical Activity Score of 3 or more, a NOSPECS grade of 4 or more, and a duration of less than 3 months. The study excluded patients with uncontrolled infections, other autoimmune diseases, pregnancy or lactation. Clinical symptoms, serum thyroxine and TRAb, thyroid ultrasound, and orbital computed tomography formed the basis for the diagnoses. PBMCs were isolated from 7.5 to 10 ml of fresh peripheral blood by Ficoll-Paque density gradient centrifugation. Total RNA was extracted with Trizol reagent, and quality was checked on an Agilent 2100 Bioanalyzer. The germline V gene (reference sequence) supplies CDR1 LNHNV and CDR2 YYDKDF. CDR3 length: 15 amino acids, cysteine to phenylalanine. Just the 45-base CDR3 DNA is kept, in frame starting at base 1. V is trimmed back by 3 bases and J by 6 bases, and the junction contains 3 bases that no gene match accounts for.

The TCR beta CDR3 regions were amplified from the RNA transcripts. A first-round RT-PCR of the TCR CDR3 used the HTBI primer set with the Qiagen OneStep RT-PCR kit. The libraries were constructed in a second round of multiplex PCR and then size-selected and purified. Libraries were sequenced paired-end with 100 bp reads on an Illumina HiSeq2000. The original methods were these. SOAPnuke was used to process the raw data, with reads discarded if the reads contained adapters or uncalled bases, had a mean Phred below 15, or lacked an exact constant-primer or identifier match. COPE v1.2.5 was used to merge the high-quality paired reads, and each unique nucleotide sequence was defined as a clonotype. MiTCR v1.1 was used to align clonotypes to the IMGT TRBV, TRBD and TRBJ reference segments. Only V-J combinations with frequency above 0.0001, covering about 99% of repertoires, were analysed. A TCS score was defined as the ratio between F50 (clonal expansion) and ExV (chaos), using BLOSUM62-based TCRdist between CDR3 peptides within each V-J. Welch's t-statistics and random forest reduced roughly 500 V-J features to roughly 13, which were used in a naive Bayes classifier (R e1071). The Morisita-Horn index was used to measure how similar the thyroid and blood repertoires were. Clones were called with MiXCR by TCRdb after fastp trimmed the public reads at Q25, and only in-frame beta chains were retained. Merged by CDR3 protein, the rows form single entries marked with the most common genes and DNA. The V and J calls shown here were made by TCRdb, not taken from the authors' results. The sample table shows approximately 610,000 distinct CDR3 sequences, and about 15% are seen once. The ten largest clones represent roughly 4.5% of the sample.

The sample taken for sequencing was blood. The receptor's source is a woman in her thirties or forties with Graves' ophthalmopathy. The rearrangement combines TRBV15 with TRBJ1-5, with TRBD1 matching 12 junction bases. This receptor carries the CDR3 CATSRGQGAGQPQHF. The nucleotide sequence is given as TGTGCCACCAGCAGGGGACAGGGGGCGGGTCAGCCCCAGCATTTT.